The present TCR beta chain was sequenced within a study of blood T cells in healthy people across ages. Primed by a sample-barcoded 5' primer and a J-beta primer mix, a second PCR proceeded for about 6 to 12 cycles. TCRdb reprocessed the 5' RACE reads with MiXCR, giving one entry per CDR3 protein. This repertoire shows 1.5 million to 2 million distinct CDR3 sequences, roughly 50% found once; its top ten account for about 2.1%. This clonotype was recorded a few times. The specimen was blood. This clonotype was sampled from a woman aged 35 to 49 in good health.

The DNA of the CDR3 is TGTGCCAGCAGCCCACAGGGGTCCCGCTCTGGGGCCAACGTCCTGACTTTC. Its protein product is CASSPQGSRSGANVLTF. This chain connects TRBV7-2 to TRBJ2-6, with 7 bases that match TRBD1. The CDR3 sequence is 17 residues long. V was clipped by 5 bases and J by 0 bases; unmatched bases: 7. The germline CDR1 and CDR2 sequences are SGHTA and FQGNSA. Combining the CDR3 with reference TRBV7-2 and TRBJ2-6 gives the whole variable domain GAGVSQSPSNKVTEKGKDVELRCDPISGHTALYWYRQSLGQGLEFLIYFQGNSAPDKSGLPSDRFSAERTGGSVSTLTIQRTQQEDSAVYLCASSPQGSRSGANVLTFGAGSRLTVL.